This TCR beta chain was identified during a study of T-cell memory formation after mild COVID-19. Broader study findings: Nothing showed for sure that second-wave clones peaking on day 37 were SARS-CoV-2 specific. Contracting clones, day 15 to 85, had balanced CD4/CD8, and later expanders favored CD4+. Pre-infection memory held some responding clones, suggesting pre-existing cross-reactive T cells responded.

TCRdb re-called the 5' RACE reads with MiXCR, one entry per CDR3 protein. The sample yields about 27,000 distinct CDR3 sequences, about 7.4% seen once. This CDR3 is built from 14 residues. Germline trimming cut 6 bases from V and 4 bases from J; bases unmatched to any gene: 7. As regards this clonotype: The target antigen is unknown.

The receptor was derived from an adult woman who had mild COVID-19 (a few samples of this study predate the infection). Cell type and time point are not known. The sequencing input was PBMCs or a T cell subset sorted from them (not recorded which). The rearrangement links TRBV12-3 or TRBV12-4 to TRBJ1-1; 8 nucleotides line up with TRBD1. Written as DNA, the CDR3 is TGTGCCAGCAGACCACAGGGGGTCCCCACTGAAGCTTTCTTT. Translating gives CASRPQGVPTEAFF.